A selection of T cell receptor beta chains follows, all from one sample in a study of CD8+ T cells in alopecia areata. Some clones are missing from TCRdb's copy, which holds only in-frame ones; the method was immunoSEQ multiplex PCR. The sample records hundreds of thousands of clones, 35% to 40% being singletons. Sample: CD4+ T cells sorted from blood, taken around week 30, from a patient treated with tofacitinib. The receptors shown here come from a human donor with alopecia areata. CDR3s include the opening cysteine and the closing phenylalanine or tryptophan. A D gene is named only where the DNA matches it firmly. Clone sizes are given selectively: once, few, many, or a class where the clone is expanded.

abundance,j_gene,v_gene,d_gene,CDR3aa,CDR3nt
few,TRBJ2-5,TRBV29-1,.,CSVVAGASQETQYF,TGCAGCGTTGTGGCGGGGGCGAGCCAAGAGACCCAGTACTTC
.,TRBJ2-1,TRBV30,TRBD1,CAFADRGRMFEQFF,TGTGCCTTCGCCGACAGGGGGCGCATGTTTGAGCAGTTCTTC
few,TRBJ1-6,TRBV6-5,.,CASSPSGRSYSPLHF,TGTGCCAGCAGTCCCTCGGGCCGGTCTTATTCACCCCTCCACTTT
.,TRBJ1-1,TRBV5-1,TRBD1,CASSSPTGGPKMNTEAFF,TGCGCCAGCAGCTCGCCGACAGGGGGCCCTAAAATGAACACTGAAGCTTTCTTT
.,TRBJ2-7,TRBV7-6,.,CASSLEVFAYEQYF,TGTGCCAGCAGCTTAGAAGTCTTTGCCTACGAGCAGTACTTC
many,TRBJ1-6,TRBV7-3,.,CASSLEPGWNSPLHF,TGTGCCAGCAGCTTAGAGCCGGGTTGGAATTCACCCCTCCACTTT
.,TRBJ1-5,TRBV7-9,TRBD1,CASSFPLSDRGFQPQHF,TGTGCCAGCAGCTTTCCCCTCTCGGACAGGGGATTCCAGCCCCAGCATTTT
.,TRBJ1-2,TRBV11-2,TRBD1,CASRPTGGNYGYTF,TGTGCCAGCAGACCGACAGGGGGAAACTATGGCTACACCTTC
few,TRBJ2-7,TRBV18,.,CASSPPYLDNQYF,TGTGCCAGCTCACCTCCGTACTTAGACAATCAGTACTTC
.,TRBJ1-2,TRBV4-1,.,CASSQGLAGTKSNYGYTF,TGCGCCAGCAGCCAAGGATTGGCGGGAACTAAATCTAACTATGGCTACACCTTC
few,TRBJ1-1,TRBV4-1,.,CASSRTLASSEAFF,TGCGCCAGCAGCCGTACCCTCGCTTCCTCCGAAGCTTTCTTT
.,TRBJ2-5,TRBV25-1,TRBD2,CASSPSGRLGETQYF,TGTGCCAGCAGTCCAAGCGGGAGGCTCGGGGAGACCCAGTACTTC
.,TRBJ2-6,TRBV2,TRBD1,CASSPDRDGANVLTF,TGTGCCAGCAGCCCAGACAGGGATGGGGCCAACGTCCTGACTTTC
few,TRBJ1-1,TRBV6-6,.,CASRQGQPLNTEAFF,TGTGCCAGCAGGCAAGGACAGCCGTTGAACACTGAAGCTTTCTTT
.,TRBJ1-2,TRBV27,.,CASGLTRNYGYTF,TGTGCCAGCGGGTTGACGAGAAACTATGGCTACACCTTC
.,TRBJ1-1,TRBV7-6,.,CASSLAGNTEAFF,TGTGCCAGCAGCTTAGCGGGGAACACTGAAGCTTTCTTT
.,TRBJ1-1,TRBV7-2,.,CASSLARGRGTEAFF,TGTGCCAGCAGCTTAGCGCGGGGGCGTGGCACTGAAGCTTTCTTT
.,TRBJ1-2,TRBV5-1,TRBD1,CASSFPDREYYGYTF,TGCGCCAGCAGCTTTCCCGACAGGGAGTACTATGGCTACACCTTC
.,TRBJ1-2,TRBV9,.,CASAKAANYGYTF,TGTGCCAGCGCCAAGGCAGCTAACTATGGCTACACCTTC
few,TRBJ1-1,TRBV4-3,.,CASSQVQARGTEAFF,TGCGCCAGCAGCCAAGTTCAGGCGAGAGGTACTGAAGCTTTCTTT
.,TRBJ2-4,TRBV7-2,.,CASSLGEGAGNIQYF,TGTGCCAGCAGCTTAGGGGAGGGGGCCGGAAACATTCAGTACTTC
few,TRBJ2-4,TRBV6-5,TRBD1,CASRPSGPGGYIQYF,TGTGCCAGCAGGCCCTCCGGGCCAGGGGGTTATATTCAGTACTTC
many,TRBJ2-7,TRBV7-9,TRBD2,CATRRTSGTYEQYF,TGTGCCACACGGAGGACTAGCGGGACCTACGAGCAGTACTTC
.,TRBJ1-3,TRBV7-8,TRBD1,CASSGTGGTGNTIYF,TGTGCCAGCAGCGGGACAGGTGGGACTGGAAACACCATATATTTT
few,TRBJ2-7,TRBV25-1,.,CASSEGLGQYF,TGTGCCAGCAGTGAAGGGCTCGGGCAGTACTTC
.,TRBJ2-3,TRBV20-1,TRBD1,CSAAPGQLQYF,TGCAGTGCCGCTCCGGGACAGCTCCAATATTTT
few,TRBJ2-3,TRBV27,.,CASSPQTGTQYF,TGTGCCAGCAGTCCACAGACGGGTACGCAGTATTTT
few,TRBJ2-4,TRBV30,.,CAWTGDWGNIQYF,TGTGCCTGGACAGGGGACTGGGGCAACATTCAGTACTTC
.,TRBJ1-2,TRBV7-9,TRBD1,CASSQTGVDYGYTF,TGTGCCAGCAGCCAGACAGGGGTGGACTATGGCTACACCTTC
few,TRBJ1-4,TRBV7-9,.,CASSSRGEDEKLFF,TGTGCCAGCAGTTCGCGGGGGGAGGATGAAAAACTGTTTTTT
many,TRBJ1-1,TRBV7-2,.,CASSFAAGYLNTEAFF,TGTGCCAGCAGTTTCGCGGCCGGCTATTTGAACACTGAAGCTTTCTTT
once,TRBJ2-3,TRBV5-4,.,CASSVDTTSTDTQYF,TGTGCCAGCAGCGTGGACACTACTAGCACAGATACGCAGTATTTT
.,TRBJ2-1,TRBV7-2,TRBD2,CASSSLAGGYNEQFF,TGTGCCAGCAGCTCATTAGCGGGAGGGTACAATGAGCAGTTCTTC
.,TRBJ1-2,TRBV27,.,CASATSDYGYTF,TGTGCCAGCGCCACGTCGGACTATGGCTACACCTTC
.,TRBJ1-1,TRBV6-1,.,CASRHTEAFF,TGTGCCAGCAGACATACTGAAGCTTTCTTT
.,TRBJ1-1,TRBV19,TRBD1,CASKSPQGLQNTEAFF,TGTGCCAGTAAATCTCCACAGGGGCTCCAGAACACTGAAGCTTTCTTT
.,TRBJ2-6,TRBV7-3,.,CASSPVGSGANVLTF,TGTGCCAGCAGCCCAGTTGGCTCTGGGGCCAACGTCCTGACTTTC
.,TRBJ1-1,TRBV5-4,.,CASTLPGARTEAFF,TGTGCCAGCACCTTACCCGGGGCGCGGACTGAAGCTTTCTTT
few,TRBJ1-5,TRBV28,.,CASSSSSRGSNQPQHF,.
few,TRBJ2-2,TRBV9,.,CASSVVHTGELFF,TGTGCCAGCAGCGTAGTACACACCGGGGAGCTGTTTTTT
many,TRBJ1-5,TRBV7-2,.,CASSSGGSSNQPQHF,TGTGCCAGCAGCTCCGGGGGCTCAAGCAATCAGCCCCAGCATTTT
.,TRBJ2-3,TRBV14,TRBD1,CASSQRTGFTDTQYF,TGTGCCAGCAGCCAACGGACAGGGTTCACAGATACGCAGTATTTT
.,TRBJ1-6,TRBV5-4,.,CASSQYNSPLHF,TGTGCCAGCAGCCAGTATAATTCACCCCTCCACTTT
.,TRBJ2-1,TRBV7-9,.,CASSLGGSSNEQFF,TGTGCCAGCAGCTTAGGGGGTAGCAGCAATGAGCAGTTCTTC
few,TRBJ2-5,TRBV30,.,CAWSVQQETQYF,TGTGCCTGGAGTGTTCAGCAAGAGACCCAGTACTTC
many,TRBJ2-2,TRBV30,TRBD2,CAWSVGLHSGELFF,TGTGCCTGGAGTGTGGGACTACACAGCGGGGAGCTGTTTTTT
.,TRBJ2-3,TRBV9,.,CASSLRFEYTDTQYF,TGTGCCAGCAGCCTCAGGTTCGAATACACAGATACGCAGTATTTT
few,TRBJ2-2,TRBV27,.,CASSISHDTGELFF,TGTGCCAGCAGTATATCACACGACACCGGGGAGCTGTTTTTT
few,TRBJ2-7,TRBV6-5,.,CASSALRDYNYEQYF,TGTGCCAGCAGTGCACTACGAGATTACAACTACGAGCAGTACTTC
.,TRBJ2-7,TRBV6-5,.,CASRSFSYEQYF,TGTGCCAGCAGGAGCTTTTCCTACGAGCAGTACTTC
.,TRBJ1-5,TRBV7-9,TRBD1,CASSSGGGQPQHF,TGTGCCAGCAGCTCAGGGGGCGGGCAGCCCCAGCATTTT
few,TRBJ2-7,TRBV7-9,.,CASSLQSRYEQYF,TGTGCCAGCAGCTTACAGTCCAGGTACGAGCAGTACTTC
.,TRBJ1-1,TRBV30,.,CAWDRPGETEAFF,TGTGCCTGGGACCGGCCAGGGGAGACTGAAGCTTTCTTT
few,TRBJ2-3,TRBV11-2,.,CASSSKSWTDTQYF,TGTGCCAGCAGCTCCAAGTCGTGGACAGATACGCAGTATTTT
few,TRBJ1-1,TRBV5-1,TRBD1,CASSTGQGRSNTEAFF,TGCGCCAGCAGCACCGGACAGGGGCGATCGAACACTGAAGCTTTCTTT
.,TRBJ2-7,TRBV30,TRBD1,CAWTRDSSYEQYF,TGTGCCTGGACACGGGACAGCTCCTACGAGCAGTACTTC
few,TRBJ2-3,TRBV5-1,TRBD2,CASSPILAGVATDTQYF,TGCGCCAGCAGCCCTATACTAGCGGGAGTTGCCACAGATACGCAGTATTTT